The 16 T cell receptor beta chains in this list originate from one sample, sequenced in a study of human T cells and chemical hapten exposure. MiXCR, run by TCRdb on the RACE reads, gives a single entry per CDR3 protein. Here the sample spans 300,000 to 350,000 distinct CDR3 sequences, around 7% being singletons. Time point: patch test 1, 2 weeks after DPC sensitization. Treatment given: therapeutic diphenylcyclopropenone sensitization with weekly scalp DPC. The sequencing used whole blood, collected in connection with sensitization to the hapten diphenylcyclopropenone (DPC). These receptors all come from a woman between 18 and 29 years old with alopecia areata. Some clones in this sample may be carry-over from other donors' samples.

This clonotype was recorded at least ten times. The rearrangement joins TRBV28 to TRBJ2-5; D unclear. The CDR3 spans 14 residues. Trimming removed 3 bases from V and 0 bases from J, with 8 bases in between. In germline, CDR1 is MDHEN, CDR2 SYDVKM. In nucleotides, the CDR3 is TGTGCCAGCAGTTTGGTTCAGGACCAAGAGACCCAGTACTTC. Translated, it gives CASSLVQDQETQYF.

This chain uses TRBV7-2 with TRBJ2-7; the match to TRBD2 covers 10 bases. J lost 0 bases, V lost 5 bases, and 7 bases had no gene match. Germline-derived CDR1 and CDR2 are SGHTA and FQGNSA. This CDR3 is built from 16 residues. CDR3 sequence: CASSLRASGSSYEQYF. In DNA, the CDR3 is TGTGCCAGCAGCCTAAGGGCTAGCGGGAGCTCCTACGAGCAGTACTTC.

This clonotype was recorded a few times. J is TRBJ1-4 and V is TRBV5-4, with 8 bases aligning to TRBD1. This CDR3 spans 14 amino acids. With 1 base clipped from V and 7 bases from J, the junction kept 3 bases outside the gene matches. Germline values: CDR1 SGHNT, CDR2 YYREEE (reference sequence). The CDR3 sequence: CASSLQGAVEKLFF. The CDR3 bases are TGTGCCAGCAGCTTGCAGGGGGCTGTTGAAAAACTGTTTTTT.

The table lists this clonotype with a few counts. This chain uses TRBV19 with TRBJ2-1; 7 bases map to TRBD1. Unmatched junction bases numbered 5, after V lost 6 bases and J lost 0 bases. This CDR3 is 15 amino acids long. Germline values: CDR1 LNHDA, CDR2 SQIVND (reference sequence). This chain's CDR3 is CASSPDRVSYNEQFF. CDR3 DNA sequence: TGTGCCAGTAGCCCAGACAGGGTCTCCTACAATGAGCAGTTCTTC. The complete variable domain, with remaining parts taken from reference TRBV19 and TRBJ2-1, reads DGGITQSPKYLFRKEGQNVTLSCEQNLNHDAMYWYRQDPGQGLRLIYYSQIVNDFQKGDIAEGYSVSREKKESFPLTVTSAQKNPTAFYLCASSPDRVSYNEQFFGPGTRLTVL.

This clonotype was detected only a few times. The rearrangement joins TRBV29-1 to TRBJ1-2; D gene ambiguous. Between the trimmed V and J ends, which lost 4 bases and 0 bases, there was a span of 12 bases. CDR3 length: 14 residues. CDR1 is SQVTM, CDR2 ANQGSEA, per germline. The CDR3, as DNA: TGCAGCGTTGGAGGGCCTAGAGCTAACTATGGCTACACCTTC. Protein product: CSVGGPRANYGYTF.

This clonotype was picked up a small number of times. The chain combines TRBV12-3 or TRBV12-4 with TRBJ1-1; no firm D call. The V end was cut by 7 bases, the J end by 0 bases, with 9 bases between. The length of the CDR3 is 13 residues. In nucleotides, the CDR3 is TGTGCCAGCACCCTCGCGGTGAACACTGAAGCTTTCTTT. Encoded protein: CASTLAVNTEAFF.

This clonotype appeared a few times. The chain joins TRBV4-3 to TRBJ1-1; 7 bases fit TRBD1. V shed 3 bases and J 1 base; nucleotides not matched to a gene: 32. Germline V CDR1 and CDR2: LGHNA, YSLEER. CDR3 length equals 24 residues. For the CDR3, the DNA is TGCGCCAGCAGCCAGAGACAGGGTAATCAATCCCCACTACCAATCCCCACCCAGAACACTGAAGCTTTCTTT. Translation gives CASSQRQGNQSPLPIPTQNTEAFF.

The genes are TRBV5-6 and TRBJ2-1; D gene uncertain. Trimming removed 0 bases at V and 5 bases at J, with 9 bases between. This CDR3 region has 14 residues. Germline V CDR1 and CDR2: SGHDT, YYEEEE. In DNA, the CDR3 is TGTGCCAGCAGCTTGGGCGGCCCCCACAATGAGCAGTTCTTC. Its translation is CASSLGGPHNEQFF.

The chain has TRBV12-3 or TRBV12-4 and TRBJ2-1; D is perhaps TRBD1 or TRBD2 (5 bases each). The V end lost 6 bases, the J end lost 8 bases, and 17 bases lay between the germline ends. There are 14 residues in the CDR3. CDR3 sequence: CASRRGGGNDEQFF. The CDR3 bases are TGTGCCAGCAGACGGGGTGGGGGTAACGATGAGCAGTTCTTC.

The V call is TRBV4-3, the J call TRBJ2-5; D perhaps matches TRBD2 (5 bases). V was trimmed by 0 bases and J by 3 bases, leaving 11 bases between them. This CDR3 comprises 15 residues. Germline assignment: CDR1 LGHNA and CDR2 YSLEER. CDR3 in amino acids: CASSQELEEEETQYF. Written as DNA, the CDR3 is TGCGCCAGCAGCCAAGAACTAGAGGAGGAAGAGACCCAGTACTTC.

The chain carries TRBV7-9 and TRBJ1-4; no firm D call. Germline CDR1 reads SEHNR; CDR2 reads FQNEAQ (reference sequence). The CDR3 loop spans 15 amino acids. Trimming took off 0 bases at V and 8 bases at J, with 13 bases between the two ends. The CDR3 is CASSLASRVREKLFF. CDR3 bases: TGTGCCAGCAGCTTAGCATCTAGAGTCCGAGAAAAACTGTTTTTT.

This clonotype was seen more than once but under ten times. As DNA, the CDR3 is TGTGCCAGCAGCCCGAGGGGAGCGGGGGCTTTCTTT. This translates into CASSPRGAGAFF. The rearrangement joins TRBV11-2 to TRBJ1-1, with D maybe TRBD1 (5 bases). This CDR3 comprises 12 residues. CDR1 and CDR2 (germline): SGHAT, FQNNGV. Trimming took off 5 bases at V and 11 bases at J, with 15 bases between the two ends.

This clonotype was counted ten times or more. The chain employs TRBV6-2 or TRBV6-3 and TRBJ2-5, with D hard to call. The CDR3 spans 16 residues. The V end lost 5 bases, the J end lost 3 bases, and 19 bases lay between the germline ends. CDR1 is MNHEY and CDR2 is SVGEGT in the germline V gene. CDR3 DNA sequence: TGTGCCAGCAGTCGGTTTTGGACCTCCATGGAAGAGACCCAGTACTTC. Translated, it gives CASSRFWTSMEETQYF.

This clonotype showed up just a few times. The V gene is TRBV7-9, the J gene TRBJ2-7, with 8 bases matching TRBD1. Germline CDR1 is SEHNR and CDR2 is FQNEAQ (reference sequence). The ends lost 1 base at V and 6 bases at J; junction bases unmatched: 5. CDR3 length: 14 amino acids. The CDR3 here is CASSLEDRDREQYF. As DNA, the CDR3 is TGTGCCAGCAGCTTAGAGGACAGGGATCGCGAGCAGTACTTC.

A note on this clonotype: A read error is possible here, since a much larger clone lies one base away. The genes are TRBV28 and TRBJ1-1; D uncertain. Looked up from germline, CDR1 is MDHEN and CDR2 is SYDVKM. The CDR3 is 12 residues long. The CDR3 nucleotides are TGTGCCTGCAGTTTAAGTTCCCGAGAAGCTTTCTTT. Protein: CACSLSSREAFF.

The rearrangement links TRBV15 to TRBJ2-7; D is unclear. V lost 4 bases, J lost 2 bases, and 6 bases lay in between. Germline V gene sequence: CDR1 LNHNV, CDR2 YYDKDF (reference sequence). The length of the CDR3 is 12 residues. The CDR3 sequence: CATSNAPYEQYF. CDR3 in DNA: TGTGCCACCAGCAACGCGCCCTACGAGCAGTACTTC. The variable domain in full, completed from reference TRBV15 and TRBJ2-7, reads DAMVIQNPRYQVTQFGKPVTLSCSQTLNHNVMYWYQQKSSQAPKLLFHYYDKDFNNEADTPDNFQSRRPNTSFCFLDIRSPGLGDTAMYLCATSNAPYEQYFGPGTRLTVT.